The clone carrying this TCR beta chain occurred once. Its antigen is undetermined. Measured with immunoSEQ multiplex PCR; TCRdb has only the in-frame clones, and not every one. The table includes 100,000 to 150,000 clones, about nine tenths detected once. The record originates from a study of cytomegalovirus exposure and HLA in healthy donors. Regarding the study as a whole: Most sequenced TCRs were rare (though some public TCRs occurred in many donors). According to a subsequent analysis, TCR clusters from the first cohort were inclined to appear together in the 130 or so validation repertoires.

This CDR3 contains 15 residues. Germline lookup yields CDR1 SNHLY and CDR2 FYNNEI. The ends were cut back, 7 bases at V and 0 bases at J, with 12 bases in the middle. Source material: PBMCs. The chain recombines TRBV2 with TRBJ2-2; D unclear. This TCR came from a woman aged 18 to 35 in good health and CMV-seronegative. As DNA, the CDR3 is TGTGCCAGCAATGGCGACATACCGAACACCGGGGAGCTGTTTTTT. Translating gives CASNGDIPNTGELFF. Variable domain in full (rest from reference TRBV2 and TRBJ2-2): EPEVTQTPSHQVTQMGQEVILRCVPISNHLYFYWYRQILGQKVEFLVSFYNNEISEKSEIFDDQFSVERPDGSNFTLKIRSTKLEDSAMYFCASNGDIPNTGELFFGEGSRLTVL.